This TCR beta chain was observed in a study of blood T cell repertoires in COVID-19. Looking at the study overall: The United States, Italy and Spain supplied acute and convalescent COVID-19 samples.

Source study methods: How many nucleated cells were present was estimated from reference gene primer amplification. TCRdb keeps only in-frame clones here, not all; method: immunoSEQ multiplex PCR. The V and J calls and the clone size are those of that table, but D and trimming were determined from the DNA. There are some 220,000 clones in the sample; 65% to 85% occur only once, and less than 2.5% lies in the top ten. Sequenced sample: peripheral blood. The sequence was obtained from a woman aged 55-69 years with acute or convalescent COVID-19.

CDR3 region: CASRTEGGYNEQFF. CDR3 coding DNA: TGTGCCAGCAGAACCGAGGGGGGGTACAATGAGCAGTTCTTC. The V gene is TRBV2, the J gene TRBJ2-1; possibly TRBD2 for D (7 bases). Germline lookup yields CDR1 SNHLY and CDR2 FYNNEI. The V end lost 6 bases, the J end lost 4 bases, and 13 bases lay between the germline ends. This CDR3 region has 14 residues.